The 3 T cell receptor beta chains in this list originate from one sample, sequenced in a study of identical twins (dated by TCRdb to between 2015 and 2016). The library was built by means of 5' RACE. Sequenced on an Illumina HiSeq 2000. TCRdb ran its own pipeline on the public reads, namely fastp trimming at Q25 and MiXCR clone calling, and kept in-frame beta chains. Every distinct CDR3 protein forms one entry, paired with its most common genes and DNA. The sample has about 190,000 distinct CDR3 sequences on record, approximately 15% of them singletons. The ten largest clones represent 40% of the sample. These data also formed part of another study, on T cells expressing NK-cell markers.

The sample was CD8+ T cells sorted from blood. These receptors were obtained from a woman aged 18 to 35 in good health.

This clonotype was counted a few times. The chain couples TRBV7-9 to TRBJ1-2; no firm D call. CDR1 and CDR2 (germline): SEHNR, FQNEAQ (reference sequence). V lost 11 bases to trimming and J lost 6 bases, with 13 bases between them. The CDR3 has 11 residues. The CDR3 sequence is CAVRASNGYTF. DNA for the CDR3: TGTGCCGTCCGGGCATCCAATGGCTACACCTTC.

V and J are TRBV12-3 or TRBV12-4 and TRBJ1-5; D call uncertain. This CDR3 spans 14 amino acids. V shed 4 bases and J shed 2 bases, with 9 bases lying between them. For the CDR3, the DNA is TGTGCCAGCAGTTCTGAACGTGGCAATCAGCCCCAGCATTTT. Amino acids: CASSSERGNQPQHF.

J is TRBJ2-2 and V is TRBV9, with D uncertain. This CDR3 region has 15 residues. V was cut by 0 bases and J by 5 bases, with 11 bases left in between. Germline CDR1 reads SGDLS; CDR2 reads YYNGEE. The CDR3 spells CASSVGGNPTGELFF. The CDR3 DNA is TGTGCCAGCAGCGTAGGCGGAAATCCGACCGGGGAGCTGTTTTTT.